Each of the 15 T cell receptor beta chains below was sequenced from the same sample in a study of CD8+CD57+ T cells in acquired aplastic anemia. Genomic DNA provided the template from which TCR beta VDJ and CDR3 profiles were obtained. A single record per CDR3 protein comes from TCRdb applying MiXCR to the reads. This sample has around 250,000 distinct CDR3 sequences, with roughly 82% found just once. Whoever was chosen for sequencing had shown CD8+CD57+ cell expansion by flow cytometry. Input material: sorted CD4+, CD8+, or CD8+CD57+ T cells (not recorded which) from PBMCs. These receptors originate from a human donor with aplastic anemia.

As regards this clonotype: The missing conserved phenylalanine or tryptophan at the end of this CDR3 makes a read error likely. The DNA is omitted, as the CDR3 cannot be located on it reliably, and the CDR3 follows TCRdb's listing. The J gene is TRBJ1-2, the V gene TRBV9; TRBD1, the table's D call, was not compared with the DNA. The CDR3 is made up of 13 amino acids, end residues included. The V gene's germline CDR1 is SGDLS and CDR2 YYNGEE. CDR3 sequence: CASSVGGRQGGNI.

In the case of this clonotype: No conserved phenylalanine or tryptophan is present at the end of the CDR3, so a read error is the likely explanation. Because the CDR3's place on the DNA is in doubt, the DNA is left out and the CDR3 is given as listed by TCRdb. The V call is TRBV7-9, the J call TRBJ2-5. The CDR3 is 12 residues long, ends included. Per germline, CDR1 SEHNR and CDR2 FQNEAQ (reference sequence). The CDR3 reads CAGSFPRGAECV.

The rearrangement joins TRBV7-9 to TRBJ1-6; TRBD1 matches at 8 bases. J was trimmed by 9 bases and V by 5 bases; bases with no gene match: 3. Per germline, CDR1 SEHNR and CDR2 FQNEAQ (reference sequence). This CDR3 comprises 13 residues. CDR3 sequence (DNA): TGTGCCAGCAGCAAGGACAGGGCTTCACCCCTCCACTTT. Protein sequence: CASSKDRASPLHF.

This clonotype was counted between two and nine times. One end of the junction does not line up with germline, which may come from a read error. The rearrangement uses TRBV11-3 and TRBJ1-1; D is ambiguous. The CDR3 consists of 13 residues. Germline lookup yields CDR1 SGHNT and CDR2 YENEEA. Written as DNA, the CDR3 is TGTGCCAGCAGTTTAGATGGAACAGCTGAAGCTTTCTTT. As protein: CASSLDGTAEAFF.

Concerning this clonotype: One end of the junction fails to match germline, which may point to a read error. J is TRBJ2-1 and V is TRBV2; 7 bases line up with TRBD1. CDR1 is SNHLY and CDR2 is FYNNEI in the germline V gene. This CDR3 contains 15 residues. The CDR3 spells CASGDGDSSYHEQFF. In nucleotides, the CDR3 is TGTGCCAGCGGCGACGGGGACAGTTCCTACCATGAGCAGTTCTTC.

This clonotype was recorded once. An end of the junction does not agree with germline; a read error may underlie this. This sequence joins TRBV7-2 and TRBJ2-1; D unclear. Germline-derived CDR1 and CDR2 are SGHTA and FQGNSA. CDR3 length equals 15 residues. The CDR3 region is CASSVEQSSYTQHFF. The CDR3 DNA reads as TGTGCCAGCAGCGTAGAGCAGAGCTCCTACACTCAGCATTTCTTC.

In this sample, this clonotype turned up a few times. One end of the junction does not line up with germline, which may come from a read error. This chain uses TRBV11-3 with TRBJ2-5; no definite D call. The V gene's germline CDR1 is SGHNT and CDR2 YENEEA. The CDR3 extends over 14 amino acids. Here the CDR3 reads CATSRDRAQETQYF. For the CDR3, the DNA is TGTGCCACCAGCAGAGACCGCGCGCAAGAGACCCAGTACTTC.

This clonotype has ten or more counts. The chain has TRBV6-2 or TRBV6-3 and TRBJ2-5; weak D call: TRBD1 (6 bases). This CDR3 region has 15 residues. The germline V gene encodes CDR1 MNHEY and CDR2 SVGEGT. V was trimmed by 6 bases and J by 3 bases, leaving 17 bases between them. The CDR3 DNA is TGTGCCAGCAGAGCTGGGAACAGGGCGAAAGAGACCCAGTACTTC. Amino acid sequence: CASRAGNRAKETQYF.

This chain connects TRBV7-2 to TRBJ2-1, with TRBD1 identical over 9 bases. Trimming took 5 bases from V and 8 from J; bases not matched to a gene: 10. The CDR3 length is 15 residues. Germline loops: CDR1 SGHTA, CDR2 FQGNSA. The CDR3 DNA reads TGTGCCAGCAGCCCGGGGACAGGGCGCTTTGATGAGCAGTTCTTC. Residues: CASSPGTGRFDEQFF.

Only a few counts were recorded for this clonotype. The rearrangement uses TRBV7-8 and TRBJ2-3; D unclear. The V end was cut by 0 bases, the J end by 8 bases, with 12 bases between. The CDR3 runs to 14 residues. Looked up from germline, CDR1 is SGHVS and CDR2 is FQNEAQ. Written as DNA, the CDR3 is TGTGCCAGCAGCTTAGCGGCAGACCCCGCTACGCAGTATTTT. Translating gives CASSLAADPATQYF. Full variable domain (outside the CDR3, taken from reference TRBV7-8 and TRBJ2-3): GAGVSQSPRYKVAKRGQDVALRCDPISGHVSLFWYQQALGQGPEFLTYFQNEAQLDKSGLPSDRFFAERPEGSVSTLKIQRTQQEDSAVYLCASSLAADPATQYFGPGTRLTVL.

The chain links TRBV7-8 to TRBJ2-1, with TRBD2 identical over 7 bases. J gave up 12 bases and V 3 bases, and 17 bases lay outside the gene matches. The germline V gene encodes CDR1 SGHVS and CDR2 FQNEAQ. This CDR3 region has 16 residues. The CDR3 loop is CASSFTSARGSYAQFF. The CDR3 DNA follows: TGTGCCAGCAGCTTTACTAGCGCAAGGGGCAGTTATGCGCAGTTCTTC. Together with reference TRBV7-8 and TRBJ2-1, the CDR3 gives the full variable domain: GAGVSQSPRYKVAKRGQDVALRCDPISGHVSLFWYQQALGQGPEFLTYFQNEAQLDKSGLPSDRFFAERPEGSVSTLKIQRTQQEDSAVYLCASSFTSARGSYAQFFGPGTRLTVL.

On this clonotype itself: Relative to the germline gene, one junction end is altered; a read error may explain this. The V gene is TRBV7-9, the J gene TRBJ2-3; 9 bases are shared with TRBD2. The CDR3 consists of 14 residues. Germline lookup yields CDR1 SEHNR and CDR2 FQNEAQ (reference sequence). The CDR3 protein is CAGRGAGGPDTPCF. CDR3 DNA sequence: TGTGCCGGACGGGGAGCGGGAGGACCCGATACGCCGTGCTTT.

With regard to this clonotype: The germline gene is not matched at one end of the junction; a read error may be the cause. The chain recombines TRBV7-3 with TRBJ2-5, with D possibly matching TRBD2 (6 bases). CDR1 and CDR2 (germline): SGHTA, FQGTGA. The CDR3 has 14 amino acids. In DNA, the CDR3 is TGTGCCAACGAGGTAGCGGCGTACCAAAAGACGCAGTACTTC. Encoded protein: CANEVAAYQKTQYF.

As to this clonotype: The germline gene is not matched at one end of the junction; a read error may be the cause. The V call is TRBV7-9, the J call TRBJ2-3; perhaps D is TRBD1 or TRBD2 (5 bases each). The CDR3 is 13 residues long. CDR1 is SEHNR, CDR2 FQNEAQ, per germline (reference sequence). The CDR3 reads CASSNQGETPQYW. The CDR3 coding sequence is TGTGCCAGCAGCAACCAGGGAGAGACTCCGCAGTATTGG.

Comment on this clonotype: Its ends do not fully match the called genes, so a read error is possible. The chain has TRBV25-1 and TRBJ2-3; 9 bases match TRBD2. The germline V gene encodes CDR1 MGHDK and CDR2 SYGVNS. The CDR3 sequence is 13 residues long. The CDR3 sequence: CASIAGVPDTQYF. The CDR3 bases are TGTGCCAGCATAGCGGGAGTGCCCGATACGCAGTATTTC. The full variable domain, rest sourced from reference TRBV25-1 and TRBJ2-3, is EADIYQTPRYLVIGTGKKITLECSQTMGHDKMYWYQQDPGMELHLIHYSYGVNSTEKGDLSSESTVSRIRTEHFPLTLESARPSHTSQYLCASIAGVPDTQYFGPGTRLTVL.